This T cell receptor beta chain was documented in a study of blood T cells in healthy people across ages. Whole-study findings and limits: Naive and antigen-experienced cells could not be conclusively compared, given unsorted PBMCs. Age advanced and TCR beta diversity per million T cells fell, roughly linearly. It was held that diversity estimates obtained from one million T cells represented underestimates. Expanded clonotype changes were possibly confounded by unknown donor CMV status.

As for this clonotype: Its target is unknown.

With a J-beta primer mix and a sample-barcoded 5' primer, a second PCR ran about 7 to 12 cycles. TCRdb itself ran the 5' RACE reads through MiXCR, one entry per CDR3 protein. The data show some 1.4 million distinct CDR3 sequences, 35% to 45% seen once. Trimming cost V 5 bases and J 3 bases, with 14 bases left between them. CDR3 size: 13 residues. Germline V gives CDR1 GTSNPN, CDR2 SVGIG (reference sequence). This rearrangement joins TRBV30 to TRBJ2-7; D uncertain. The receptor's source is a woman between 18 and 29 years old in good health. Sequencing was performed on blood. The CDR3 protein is CAWSMNSYYEQYF. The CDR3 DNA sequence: TGTGCCTGGTCTATGAACTCTTACTACGAGCAGTACTTC.